The rows below give T cell receptor beta chains drawn from one sample of a study of lung T cells in sarcoidosis with Löfgren's syndrome. TCRdb passed the reads through MiXCR, listing each CDR3 protein once. The data show 4,000 or so distinct CDR3 sequences, approximately 20% seen once. Sample: CD4+ T cells from bronchoalveolar lavage. The receptors were sampled from a human donor with sarcoidosis (Löfgren's syndrome or another form), or a control subject (not recorded which). Both conserved end residues are trimmed from each CDR3.

>TRBJ2-7|TRBV5-1
ASSLDRGYEQY
>TRBJ2-7|TRBV6-1
ASRDRGSYEQY
>TRBJ1-2|TRBV27
TSTQDRFHRGCT
>TRBJ1-2|TRBV2
ASRTSWGNYGYT
>TRBJ2-7|TRBV20-1
SARVWLAGSQDEQC
>TRBJ2-1|TRBV2
ASSAGQGQGSEQF
>TRBJ2-1|TRBV20-1
SARTNPGLAGVRSEQF
>TRBJ2-3|TRBV7-8
ASSFVGVSPDTQY
>TRBJ2-7|TRBV18
ASSPEAGRISYEQY
>TRBJ1-3|TRBV19
ASSSRESLSSGNTIY
>TRBJ2-5|TRBV5-5
ASSAVPLGETQY
>TRBJ2-1|TRBV20-1
SARLGGGRDEQF
>TRBJ2-7|TRBV7-9
ASSLIEGVYEQY
>TRBJ2-3|TRBV7-3
AGSFLGGHTDTQY
>TRBJ1-3|TRBV7-6
ASSLNQVSGNTIY
>TRBJ2-7|TRBV20-1
SASTSGRGSYEQY
>TRBJ2-7|TRBV6-1
ASTDAGTSGSYEQY
>TRBJ2-1|TRBV20-1
SASGIAGGPSNEQF
>TRBJ2-6|TRBV5-4
ASSLGTGGVLGSGANIPT
>TRBJ1-2|TRBV2
ASSDRRTGGDYGYT
>TRBJ1-5|TRBV2
ASSVGGGNQPQH
>TRBJ1-1|TRBV29-1
SVEPQPLNTEAF
>TRBJ1-5|TRBV12-3/TRBV12-4
ASSVGGNQPQH
>TRBJ2-5|TRBV6-6
ASRIREAQY
>TRBJ2-5|TRBV7-9
ASSLGAETQY
>TRBJ1-5|TRBV20-1
SASRDSNQPQH
>TRBJ2-3|TRBV20-1
SASGVERREAGTDTQY
>TRBJ2-2|TRBV29-1
SATRRNRGSITGELF
>TRBJ1-2|TRBV25-1
ASSEYGRFLEGYT
>TRBJ2-1|TRBV4-3
ASSRFSRGSGSAPSYNEQF
>TRBJ2-7|TRBV20-1
SARRLAGVVEQY
>TRBJ2-7|TRBV18
ASSPASGQASYEQY
>TRBJ1-3|TRBV30
AWSLQGVGNTIY
>TRBJ1-3|TRBV10-3
AISDRLSSGNTIY
>TRBJ1-1|TRBV20-1
SARDLGLNTEAF
>TRBJ2-3|TRBV7-9
ASSRGLAGGPADTQY
>TRBJ2-2|TRBV5-1
ASDAATGTGTAGEPF
>TRBJ1-1|TRBV10-3
AISGRTENTEAF
>TRBJ2-1|TRBV15
ATSRSVSSYNEQF
>TRBJ2-1|TRBV12-2
ASRNSYRGRGSYEQF